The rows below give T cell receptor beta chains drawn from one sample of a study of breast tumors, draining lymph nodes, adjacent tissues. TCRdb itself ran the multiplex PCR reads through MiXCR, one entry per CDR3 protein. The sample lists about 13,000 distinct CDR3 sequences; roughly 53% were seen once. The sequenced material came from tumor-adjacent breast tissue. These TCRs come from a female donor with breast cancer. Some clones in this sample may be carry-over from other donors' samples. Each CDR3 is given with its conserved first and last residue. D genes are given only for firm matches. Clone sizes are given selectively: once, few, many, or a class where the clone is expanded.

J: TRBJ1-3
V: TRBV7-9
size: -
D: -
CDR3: CASSLGGNTIYF
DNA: TGCGCCAGCAGCCTGGGAGGAAACACCATATATTTT

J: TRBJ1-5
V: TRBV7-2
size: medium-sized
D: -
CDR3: CASSLDRINQPQHF
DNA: TGTGCCAGCAGCTTAGACAGGATAAATCAGCCCCAGCATTTT

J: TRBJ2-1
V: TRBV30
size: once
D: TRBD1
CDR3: CAWSGTGPGNEQFF
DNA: TGTGCCTGGAGTGGGACAGGGCCTGGCAATGAGCAGTTCTTC

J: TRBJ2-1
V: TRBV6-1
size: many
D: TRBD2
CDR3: CASSELSLSGRIGNEQFF
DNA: TGTGCCAGCAGTGAATTAAGCCTGAGCGGGAGGATCGGGAATGAGCAGTTCTTC

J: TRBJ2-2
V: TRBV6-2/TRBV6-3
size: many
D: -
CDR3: CASSHSAGTGELFF
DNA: TGTGCCAGCAGTCACTCGGCAGGGACCGGGGAGCTGTTTTTT

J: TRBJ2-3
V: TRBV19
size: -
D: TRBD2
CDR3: CASSIGLAANTDTQYF
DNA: TGTGCCAGTAGTATTGGACTAGCGGCCAACACAGATACGCAGTATTTT

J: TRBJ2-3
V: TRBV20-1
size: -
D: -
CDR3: CSARRGGTDTQYF
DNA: TGCAGTGCTAGAAGGGGGGGCACAGATACGCAGTATTTT

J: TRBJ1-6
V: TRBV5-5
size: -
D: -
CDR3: CASSSGLSRGNSPLHF
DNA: TGTGCCAGCAGCTCGGGTCTCTCACGGGGTAATTCACCCCTCCACTTT

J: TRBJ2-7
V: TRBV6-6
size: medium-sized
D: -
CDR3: CATLQTSSYEQYF
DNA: TGTGCCACCCTACAAACTAGCTCCTACGAGCAGTACTTC

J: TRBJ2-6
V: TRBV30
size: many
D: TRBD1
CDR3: CAWSVRQGASGANVLTF
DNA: TGTGCCTGGAGTGTTCGGCAGGGGGCGTCTGGGGCCAACGTCCTGACTTTC

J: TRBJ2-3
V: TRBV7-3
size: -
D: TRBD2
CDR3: CASIRAGVRTDTQYF
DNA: TGTGCCAGCATCCGAGCGGGAGTGAGGACAGATACGCAGTATTTT

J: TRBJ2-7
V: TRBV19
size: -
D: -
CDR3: CASSPGLKSYEQYF
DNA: TGTGCCAGTAGTCCTGGACTGAAATCCTACGAGCAGTACTTC

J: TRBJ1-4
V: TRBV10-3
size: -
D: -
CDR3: CAISESGGEGDERLFF
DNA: TGTGCCATCAGTGAGTCAGGGGGTGAGGGCGACGAAAGACTGTTTTTT

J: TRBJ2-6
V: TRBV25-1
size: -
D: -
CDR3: CASSGLSAIHSGANVLTF
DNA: TGTGCCAGCAGTGGACTTAGCGCCATTCACTCTGGGGCCAACGTCCTGACTTTC

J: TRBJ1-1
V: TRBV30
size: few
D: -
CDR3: CAWSEGTRSEAFF
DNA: TGTGCCTGGAGTGAGGGGACTCGCTCTGAAGCTTTCTTT

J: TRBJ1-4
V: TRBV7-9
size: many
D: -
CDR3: CASSLYSRSNEKLFF
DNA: TGTGCCAGCAGCTTATATTCCAGATCAAATGAAAAACTGTTTTTT

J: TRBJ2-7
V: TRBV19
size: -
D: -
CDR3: CASSTGSEQYF
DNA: TGTGCCAGTAGTACCGGATCCGAGCAGTACTTC

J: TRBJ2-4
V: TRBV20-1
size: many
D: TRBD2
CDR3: CSAGTSGRAKNIQYF
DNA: TGCAGTGCAGGGACTAGCGGGAGGGCCAAAAACATTCAGTACTTC

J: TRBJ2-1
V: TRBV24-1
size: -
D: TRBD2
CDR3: CATSVYSGTYNEQFF
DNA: TGTGCCACCAGTGTTTACAGCGGGACCTACAATGAGCAGTTCTTC

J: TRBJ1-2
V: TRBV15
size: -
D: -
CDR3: CATSRARGSSTNYGYTF
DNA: TGTGCCACCAGCAGGGCCCGAGGGAGCTCGACTAACTATGGCTACACCTTC

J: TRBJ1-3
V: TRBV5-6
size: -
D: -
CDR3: CASSLRARPGNTIYF
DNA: TGTGCCAGCAGCCTCAGGGCCCGCCCTGGAAACACCATATATTTT

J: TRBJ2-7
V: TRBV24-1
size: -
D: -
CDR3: CATSDAGRSYEQYF
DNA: TGTGCCACCAGTGACGCGGGAAGATCCTACGAGCAGTACTTC

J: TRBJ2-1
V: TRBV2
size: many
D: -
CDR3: CASSYIVEQFF
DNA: TGTGCCAGCAGTTATATCGTAGAGCAGTTCTTC

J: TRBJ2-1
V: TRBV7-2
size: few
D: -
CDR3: CASRGQKQFF
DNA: TGTGCCAGCAGGGGACAAAAACAGTTCTTC

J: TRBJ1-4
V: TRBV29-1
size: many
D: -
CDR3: CSVDGANEKLFF
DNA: TGCAGCGTTGACGGGGCCAATGAAAAACTGTTTTTT

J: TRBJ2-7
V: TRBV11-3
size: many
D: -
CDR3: CASAVGQVSYEQYF
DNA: TGTGCCAGCGCCGTGGGGCAGGTCTCCTACGAGCAGTACTTC

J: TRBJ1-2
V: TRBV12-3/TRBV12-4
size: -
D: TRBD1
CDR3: CASSPGTVAHYGYTF
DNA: TGTGCCAGCAGTCCAGGGACAGTCGCTCACTATGGCTACACCTTC

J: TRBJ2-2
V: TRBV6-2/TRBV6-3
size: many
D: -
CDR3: CASSYSAGTGELFF
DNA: TGTGCCAGCAGTTACTCGGCAGGGACCGGGGAGCTGTTTTTT

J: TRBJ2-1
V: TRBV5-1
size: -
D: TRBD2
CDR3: CASSLVASGNNEQFF
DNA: TGCGCCAGCAGCTTGGTGGCTAGCGGAAACAATGAGCAGTTCTTC

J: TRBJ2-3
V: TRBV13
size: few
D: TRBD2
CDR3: CASSIPSGGLPQYF
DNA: TGTGCCAGCAGCATACCTAGCGGGGGTCTCCCGCAGTATTTT

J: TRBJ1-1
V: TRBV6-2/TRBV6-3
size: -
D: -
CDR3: CASSRHVTEAFF
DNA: TGTGCCAGCAGTAGACACGTCACTGAAGCTTTCTTT

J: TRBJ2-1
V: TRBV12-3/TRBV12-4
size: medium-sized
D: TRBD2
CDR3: CASSGGGGGRGRNEQFF
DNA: TGTGCCAGCAGCGGAGGGGGTGGCGGGAGGGGCCGCAATGAGCAGTTCTTC

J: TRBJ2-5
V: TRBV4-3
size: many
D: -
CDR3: CASSQVVRETQYF
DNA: TGCGCCAGCAGCCAAGTTGTCCGGGAGACCCAGTACTTC

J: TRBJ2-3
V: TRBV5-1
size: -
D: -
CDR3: CASSLGRRTLDTQYF
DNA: TGTGCCAGCAGCTTGGGCCGACGCACGCTGGATACGCAGTATTTT

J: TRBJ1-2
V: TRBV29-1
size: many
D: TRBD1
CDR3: CSVRGGAVGYTF
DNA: TGCAGCGTACGAGGGGGCGCGGTTGGCTACACCTTC

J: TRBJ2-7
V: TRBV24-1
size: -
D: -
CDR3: CATSDKGGTYEQYF
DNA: TGTGCCACCAGCGACAAGGGAGGCACCTACGAGCAGTACTTC

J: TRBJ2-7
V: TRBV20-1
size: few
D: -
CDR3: CSASAGQTYEQYF
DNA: TGCAGTGCTAGTGCTGGACAGACCTACGAGCAGTACTTC

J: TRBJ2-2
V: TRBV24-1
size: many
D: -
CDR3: CATSLQGNTGELFF
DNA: TGTGCCACCAGCCTACAGGGAAACACCGGGGAGCTGTTTTTT

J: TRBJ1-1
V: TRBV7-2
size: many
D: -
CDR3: CASSQTLRGRRNTEAFF
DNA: TGTGCCAGCAGCCAGACCCTAAGGGGACGGAGGAACACTGAAGCTTTCTTT

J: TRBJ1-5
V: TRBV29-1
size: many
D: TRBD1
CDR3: CSVSQGALQSQHF
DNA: TGCAGCGTTTCCCAGGGGGCGCTTCAGTCCCAGCATTTT

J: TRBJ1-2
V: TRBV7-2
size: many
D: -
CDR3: CASSPTTNYGYTF
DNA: TGTGCCAGCAGTCCTACAACTAACTATGGCTACACCTTC

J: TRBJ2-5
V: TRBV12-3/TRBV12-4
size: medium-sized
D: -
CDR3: CASSSSRAQYF
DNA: TGTGCCAGCAGTTCATCCCGGGCCCAGTACTTC

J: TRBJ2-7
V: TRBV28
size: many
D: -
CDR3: CASRKTSPSSYEQYF
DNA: TGTGCCAGCAGAAAGACGAGCCCGAGCTCCTACGAGCAGTACTTC

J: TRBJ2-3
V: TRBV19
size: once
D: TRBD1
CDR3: CASSPDRNGKDTQYF
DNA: TGTGCCAGTAGCCCGGACAGGAACGGAAAAGATACGCAGTATTTT

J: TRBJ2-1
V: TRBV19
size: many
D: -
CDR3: CASSIFYEQFF
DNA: TGTGCCAGTAGTATTTTCTATGAGCAGTTCTTC